This is a list of T cell receptor beta chains from one sample in a study of blood T cell repertoires in COVID-19. Sequenced by immunoSEQ multiplex PCR; TCRdb stores in-frame clones only, minus some. The table has tens of thousands of clones, roughly 91% seen once. What was sequenced was peripheral blood. The receptors come from a man aged 50 to 59 with active COVID-19. CDR3s include the opening cysteine and the closing phenylalanine or tryptophan. A D gene is named only where the DNA matches it firmly.

v_gene: TRBV5-4
d_gene: TRBD2
CDR3aa: CASSFPGGGTDTQYF

v_gene: TRBV7-6
d_gene: -
CDR3aa: CASSSGGGPELFF

v_gene: TRBV19
d_gene: -
CDR3aa: CASSLFGLELFF

v_gene: TRBV27
d_gene: -
CDR3aa: CASTRGTEAFF

v_gene: TRBV4-3
d_gene: TRBD1
CDR3aa: CASSQGGRRTGGAWGYTF

v_gene: TRBV4-3
d_gene: -
CDR3aa: CASSQDVSSRGETQYF

v_gene: TRBV19
d_gene: TRBD1
CDR3aa: CASSTPRDSQETQYF

v_gene: TRBV27
d_gene: -
CDR3aa: CASSSGHTPTYNEQFF

v_gene: TRBV4-2
d_gene: TRBD2
CDR3aa: CASSPLAGGGAKNIQYF

v_gene: TRBV19
d_gene: -
CDR3aa: CASTTSHGRVDYNEQFF

v_gene: TRBV2
d_gene: -
CDR3aa: CASMDINSYEQYF

v_gene: TRBV7-2
d_gene: -
CDR3aa: CASSLALGEVQYF

v_gene: TRBV7-9
d_gene: -
CDR3aa: CASSTSGAETQYF

v_gene: TRBV6-2/TRBV6-3
d_gene: TRBD2
CDR3aa: CASSATSGYEQYF

v_gene: TRBV11-3
d_gene: TRBD2
CDR3aa: CASSFGSGGITDTQYF

v_gene: TRBV28
d_gene: -
CDR3aa: CASSQAQGPYGYTF

v_gene: TRBV7-2
d_gene: TRBD2
CDR3aa: CASSFGSGASSYEQYF

v_gene: TRBV5-4
d_gene: -
CDR3aa: CASRRSPGPYEQYF

v_gene: TRBV10-1
d_gene: -
CDR3aa: CASSESRHVAGSYEQYF

v_gene: TRBV6-5
d_gene: TRBD1
CDR3aa: CASSITGAEQYF

v_gene: TRBV19
d_gene: TRBD1
CDR3aa: CASSIRTGHETQYF

v_gene: TRBV7-2
d_gene: -
CDR3aa: CASSLVGDTNYGYTF

v_gene: TRBV4-2
d_gene: -
CDR3aa: CASSQGEAHNSPLHF

v_gene: TRBV6-2/TRBV6-3
d_gene: -
CDR3aa: CASSYSQGGYTF

v_gene: TRBV28
d_gene: -
CDR3aa: CASSLDTGLGRRTQYF

v_gene: TRBV6-6
d_gene: -
CDR3aa: CASSYVWATDYEQYF